The 14 T cell receptor beta chains presented below share a single source sample, sequenced in a study of T cells in Graves' hyperthyroidism and ophthalmopathy. Authors of the study amplified TCR beta CDR3 regions from RNA transcripts. The HTBI primer set drove a first-round RT-PCR of the TCR CDR3. Via MiXCR, TCRdb re-called the multiplex PCR reads, giving one row per CDR3 protein. The profile shows almost 600,000 distinct CDR3 sequences, roughly 13% of them singletons. What was sequenced was blood. These receptors were taken from a woman aged 25 to 39 with Graves' hyperthyroidism that later progressed to Graves' ophthalmopathy.

This rearrangement joins TRBV24-1 to TRBJ2-3, with D possibly being TRBD1 (6 bases). The germline V and J ends were trimmed by 2 bases and 5 bases, with 13 bases remaining between them. Germline loops: CDR1 KGHDR, CDR2 SFDVKD. The CDR3 is 15 residues long. The CDR3 sequence: CATSDSQGHRDTQYF. CDR3 in DNA: TGTGCCACCAGTGATTCGCAGGGGCACAGAGATACGCAGTATTTT.

In this sample, this clonotype turned up many times. The chain couples TRBV7-2 to TRBJ1-1; D may be TRBD1 (6 bases). V was clipped by 5 bases and J by 1 base, with 17 bases between them. The CDR3 loop spans 16 amino acids. Germline CDR1 SGHTA, CDR2 FQGNSA. CDR3 sequence reads: CASSLPPQGWNTEAFF. CDR3 DNA sequence: TGTGCCAGCAGCCTACCCCCCCAGGGGTGGAACACTGAAGCTTTCTTT.

This clonotype has at least ten counts. This chain joins TRBV11-2 and TRBJ2-7; 12 bases agree with TRBD2. CDR1 and CDR2 (germline): SGHAT, FQNNGV. The CDR3 contains 18 residues. Losses at the gene ends were 1 base for V and 4 bases for J; bases not matched to a gene: 11. CDR3 in DNA: TGTGCCAGCAGCTTAGGGCTAGCGGGAGGGCCAAGTGTGTACGAGCAGTACTTC. Translated: CASSLGLAGGPSVYEQYF.

This clonotype was seen many times. This chain links TRBV10-3 with TRBJ1-6, with D hard to call. The germline gives CDR1 ENHRY, CDR2 SYGVKD. The CDR3 is 16 residues long. Trimming shortened V by 2 bases and J by 1 base, and 9 bases separated the two germline ends. Here the CDR3 reads CAISETVVSYNSPLHF. The CDR3 nucleotides read TGTGCCATCAGTGAGACAGTTGTGTCCTATAATTCACCCCTCCACTTT.

About this clonotype: This may be a read error, as it is one base from a much larger clone. The chain uses TRBV18 and TRBJ2-5; D not certain. CDR1 and CDR2 from the germline V gene are KGHSH and LQKENI. CDR3 length equals 14 residues. CDR3 DNA: TGTGCCAGCTCACCACAACAGCCGCAAGCGACCCAGTACTTC. This encodes CASSPQQPQATQYF.

This clonotype was observed many times. This CDR3 is CASSQPMGGERWEEQFF. In DNA form, the CDR3 reads TGTGCCAGCAGCCAACCCATGGGGGGGGAGAGGTGGGAAGAGCAGTTCTTC. This chain links TRBV11-3 with TRBJ2-1, with TRBD2 identical over 7 bases. V shed 5 bases and J 10 bases; nucleotides not matched to a gene: 20. The CDR3 totals 17 residues. The V gene's germline CDR1 is SGHNT and CDR2 YENEEA. Combining the CDR3 with reference TRBV11-3 and TRBJ2-1 gives the whole variable domain EAGVVQSPRYKIIEKKQPVAFWCNPISGHNTLYWYLQNLGQGPELLIRYENEEAVDDSQLPKDRFSAERLKGVDSTLKIQPAELGDSAVYLCASSQPMGGERWEEQFFGPGTRLTVL.

The chain is built from TRBV9 and TRBJ1-3; TRBD1 matches 7 bases. V shed 3 bases and J 4 bases; nucleotides not matched to a gene: 10. Germline CDR1 is SGDLS and CDR2 is YYNGEE. This CDR3 is built from 16 residues. This CDR3 is CASSATGDRRGNTIYF. As DNA, the CDR3 is TGTGCCAGCAGCGCCACAGGGGATAGGAGGGGAAACACCATATATTTT. Combining the CDR3 with reference TRBV9 and TRBJ1-3 gives the whole variable domain DSGVTQTPKHLITATGQRVTLRCSPRSGDLSVYWYQQSLDQGLQFLIQYYNGEERAKGNILERFSAQQFPDLHSELNLSSLELGDSALYFCASSATGDRRGNTIYFGEGSWLTVV.

The sample holds many counts of this clonotype. V usage is TRBV27 and J usage is TRBJ1-1; 8 bases align to TRBD1. In germline, CDR1 is MNHEY, CDR2 SMNVEV (reference sequence). CDR3 size: 15 residues. V dropped 7 bases and J dropped 1; count of bases not matched to a gene: 8. CDR3 sequence reads: CASNRQGNENTEAFF. As DNA, the CDR3 is TGTGCCAGCAATAGACAGGGGAACGAGAACACTGAAGCTTTCTTT.

This clonotype has more than one count but fewer than ten. The junction differs from germline at one of its ends, possibly a read error. The rearrangement links TRBV12-3 or TRBV12-4 to TRBJ2-2, with TRBD1 matching over 7 bases. CDR3 size: 14 residues. The CDR3 region has the DNA TGTGCCAGCAGCCCGGGACAGAACACCGGGGAGCTGTCTTTT. This translates into CASSPGQNTGELSF.

The chain has TRBV4-1 and TRBJ2-5; 9 nucleotides agree with TRBD1. The germline V gene encodes CDR1 MGHRA and CDR2 YSYEKL. J gave up 4 bases and V 3 bases, and 3 bases lay outside the gene matches. The CDR3 extends over 14 amino acids. The chain's CDR3 is CASSHRTGVETQYF. The CDR3 coding sequence is TGCGCCAGCAGCCACCGGACAGGGGTAGAGACCCAGTACTTC.

This clonotype occurred many times. The chain couples TRBV29-1 to TRBJ2-7, with 8 bases lining up with TRBD2. This CDR3 has 14 amino acids. The V gene's germline CDR1 is SQVTM and CDR2 ANQGSEA. With V trimmed by 4 bases and J by 5 bases, 10 bases remained unmatched. Here the CDR3 reads CSVAEGLVGNEQYF. The CDR3 DNA sequence: TGCAGCGTTGCGGAGGGACTAGTGGGAAACGAGCAGTACTTC.

The sample holds a few counts of this clonotype. The J gene is TRBJ2-2, the V gene TRBV2, with 7 bases aligning to TRBD1. Germline CDR1 is SNHLY and CDR2 is FYNNEI. Unmatched junction bases numbered 7, after V lost 6 bases and J lost 6 bases. The CDR3 covers 14 residues. Written as DNA, the CDR3 is TGTGCCAGCAGACAAGAGGGGGCCCCCGGGGAGCTGTTTTTT. The encoded protein is CASRQEGAPGELFF.

This clonotype was seen repeatedly, ten times or more. This chain joins TRBV5-1 and TRBJ1-1; D unclear. The CDR3 loop spans 13 amino acids. With 1 base removed from V and 8 bases from J, the gap between germline ends came to 12 bases. The V gene's germline CDR1 is SGHRS and CDR2 YFSETQ. In DNA form, the CDR3 reads TGCGCCAGCAGCTTGATCGAGGCCGGGGAAGCTTTCTTT. This sequence encodes CASSLIEAGEAFF.

Note on this clonotype: With a much larger clone just one base away, this may be a read error. As DNA, the CDR3 is TGTGCCAGCAGTGAGGGACGGACTAGCGACATTCAGTACTTC. It codes for CASSEGRTSDIQYF. V usage is TRBV2 and J usage is TRBJ2-4, with TRBD2 identical over 9 bases. Germline values: CDR1 SNHLY, CDR2 FYNNEI. The CDR3 extends over 14 amino acids. With 3 bases clipped from V and 8 bases from J, the junction kept 5 bases outside the gene matches.